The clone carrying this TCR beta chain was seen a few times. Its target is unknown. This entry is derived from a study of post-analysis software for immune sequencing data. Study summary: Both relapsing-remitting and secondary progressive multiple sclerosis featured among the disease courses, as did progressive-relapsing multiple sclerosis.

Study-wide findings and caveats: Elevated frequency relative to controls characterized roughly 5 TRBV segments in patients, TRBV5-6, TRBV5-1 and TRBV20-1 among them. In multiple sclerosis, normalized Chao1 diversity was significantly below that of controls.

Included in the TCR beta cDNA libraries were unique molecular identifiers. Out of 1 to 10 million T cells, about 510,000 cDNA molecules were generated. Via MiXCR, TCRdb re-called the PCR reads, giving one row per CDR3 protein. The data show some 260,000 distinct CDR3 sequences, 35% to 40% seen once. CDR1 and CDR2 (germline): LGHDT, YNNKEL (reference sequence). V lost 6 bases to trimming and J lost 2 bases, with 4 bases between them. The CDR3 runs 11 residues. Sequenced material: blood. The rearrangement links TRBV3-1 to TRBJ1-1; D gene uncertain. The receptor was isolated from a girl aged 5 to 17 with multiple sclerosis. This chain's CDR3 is CASSFNTEAFF. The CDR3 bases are TGTGCCAGCAGTTTCAACACTGAAGCTTTCTTT.